The 15 T cell receptor beta chains below come from one sample, sequenced in a study of radiation and T cells in renal cell carcinoma. Specified time point: blood 4 weeks post-SBRT, at nephrectomy. Treatment specified: 15 Gy SBRT to primary tumor, nephrectomy 4 weeks later. TCRdb's table, derived via immunoSEQ multiplex PCR, lists solely in-frame clones and lacks some. The data contain under 200,000 clones, 88% of them seen just once; the ten biggest clones take up 11%. The starting material was blood, obtained from a patient whose treatment included radiotherapy and nephrectomy. The receptor set was obtained from a woman in her 50s with renal cell carcinoma.

The chain has TRBV2 and TRBJ1-1; D is unresolved. The length of the CDR3 is 13 residues. Trimming took off 10 bases at V and 0 bases at J, with 12 bases between the two ends. Germline V gene sequence: CDR1 SNHLY, CDR2 FYNNEI. The CDR3 here is CATQLGMNTEAFF. CDR3 nucleotide sequence: TGTGCCACGCAACTGGGGATGAACACTGAAGCTTTCTTT.

The V gene is TRBV18, the J gene TRBJ1-2; TRBD1 matches at 9 bases. This CDR3 contains 15 residues. J gave up 7 bases and V 10 bases, and 16 bases lay outside the gene matches. Looked up from germline, CDR1 is KGHSH and CDR2 is LQKENI. The CDR3, as DNA: TGTGCCACCCACTCCGAGGGACAGGGTTCTTCTGGCTACACCTTC. It yields the protein CATHSEGQGSSGYTF.

V gene TRBV19 combines with J gene TRBJ1-2, with D maybe TRBD1 (6 bases). CDR1 and CDR2 (germline): LNHDA, SQIVND (reference sequence). Between the trimmed V and J ends, which lost 8 bases and 6 bases, there was a span of 19 bases. This CDR3 spans 14 amino acids. The CDR3 region is CASRRDLRGNGYTF. The CDR3 nucleotides read TGTGCCAGTCGCCGGGACTTAAGGGGGAATGGCTACACCTTC.

J is TRBJ2-7 and V is TRBV19; 8 positions agree with TRBD1. The CDR3 sequence is 15 residues long. Germline V gene sequence: CDR1 LNHDA, CDR2 SQIVND (reference sequence). The junction had 9 bases not matched to a gene; V was cut back by 5 bases and J by 3 bases. The CDR3 loop reads CASSADRVGNYEQYF. The CDR3 DNA reads TGTGCCAGTAGTGCGGACAGGGTAGGAAACTACGAGCAGTACTTC.

This chain connects TRBV10-2 to TRBJ1-5; D is unresolved. The V gene's germline CDR1 is WSHSY and CDR2 SAAADI. CDR3 length equals 14 residues. Trimming stripped 11 bases from V and 3 bases from J, with 17 bases between. CDR3 amino acids: CAASPGGYNQPQHF. The DNA for the CDR3 is TGCGCCGCCAGTCCGGGAGGCTACAATCAGCCCCAGCATTTT.

This CDR3 reads CASSQDRADTEAFF. In nucleotides, the CDR3 is TGTGCCAGCAGCCAGGACAGGGCCGACACTGAAGCTTTCTTT. The chain has TRBV6-5 and TRBJ1-1, with 8 bases aligning to TRBD1. Germline V gene lookup returns CDR1 MNHEY and CDR2 SVGAGI. The CDR3 covers 14 residues. J lost 3 bases, V lost 6 bases, and 6 bases had no gene match.

A single count supports this clone. The J gene is TRBJ1-3, the V gene TRBV19, with a tentative D call TRBD1 (5 bases). CDR3 length equals 14 residues. The germline V and J ends were trimmed by 7 bases and 5 bases, with 15 bases remaining between them. Germline CDR1 LNHDA, CDR2 SQIVND (reference sequence). The CDR3 region is CASINRGERNTIYF. CDR3 nucleotides: TGTGCCAGTATAAACCGGGGCGAGCGAAACACCATATATTTT.

The chain has TRBV10-3 and TRBJ2-1; possibly TRBD1 for D (6 bases). Germline CDR1 and CDR2: ENHRY and SYGVKD. This CDR3 is built from 14 residues. The ends were cut back, 10 bases at V and 3 bases at J, with 16 bases in the middle. CDR3 sequence (DNA): TGTGCCAACAGACGGGACACAGACTACAATGAGCAGTTCTTC. Translating gives CANRRDTDYNEQFF.

The gene calls are TRBV4-1 and TRBJ2-1; maybe TRBD2 (6 bases). The germline V gene encodes CDR1 MGHRA and CDR2 YSYEKL. V was clipped by 3 bases and J by 6 bases, with 21 bases between them. CDR3 length equals 17 residues. The CDR3 DNA reads as TGCGCCAGCAGCCATGGCGGCTCGCGGGGCTCGGTCAATGAGCAGTTCTTC. Protein sequence: CASSHGGSRGSVNEQFF.

CDR3 loop: CASSIQDLSYEQYF. Here the CDR3 DNA reads TGTGCCAGTAGTATACAGGACCTTTCCTACGAGCAGTACTTC. J is TRBJ2-7 and V is TRBV19; D not certain. Trimming pared 2 bases from V and 1 base from J, leaving 9 bases between. The CDR3 is 14 amino acids. From germline, CDR1 is LNHDA and CDR2 SQIVND (reference sequence).

This clone is a singleton in its sample. The chain couples TRBV15 to TRBJ1-2; possible D gene TRBD1, 6 bases. Germline CDR1 reads LNHNV; CDR2 reads YYDKDF (reference sequence). Trimming stripped 5 bases from V and 2 bases from J, with 9 bases between. This CDR3 has 13 residues. The CDR3 bases are TGTGCCACCAGCCCCGGACAGAACTATGGCTACACCTTC. This gives the protein CATSPGQNYGYTF. Variable domain in full (rest from reference TRBV15 and TRBJ1-2): DAMVIQNPRYQVTQFGKPVTLSCSQTLNHNVMYWYQQKSSQAPKLLFHYYDKDFNNEADTPDNFQSRRPNTSFCFLDIRSPGLGDTAMYLCATSPGQNYGYTFGSGTRLTVV.

This clone occurred a few times. The genes are TRBV5-6 and TRBJ1-6; the D gene is possibly TRBD1 (5 bases). V dropped 0 bases and J dropped 14 bases, with 21 bases sitting between them. Germline loops: CDR1 SGHDT, CDR2 YYEEEE. This CDR3 has 16 amino acids. CDR3 protein: CASSLERNQGTGSLHF. CDR3 nucleotide sequence: TGTGCCAGCAGCTTGGAACGAAACCAGGGAACTGGGTCCCTCCACTTT.

The chain carries TRBV9 and TRBJ2-3; 8 bases are shared with TRBD2. CDR1 SGDLS and CDR2 YYNGEE come from the germline V gene. This CDR3 region has 16 residues. Trimming at V came to 0 bases and at J to 2 bases, leaving 5 bases not matched to a gene. The chain's CDR3 is CASSVDVAGYTDTQYF. The DNA of the CDR3 is TGTGCCAGCAGCGTAGATGTAGCGGGGTACACAGATACGCAGTATTTT.

This CDR3 is CASSSVRQASYNEQFF. CDR3 DNA sequence: TGTGCCAGCAGTTCGGTACGACAGGCTTCCTACAATGAGCAGTTCTTC. The genes are TRBV7-9 and TRBJ2-1, with D possibly matching TRBD1 (6 bases). Between the trimmed V and J ends, which lost 6 bases and 1 base, there was a span of 16 bases. This CDR3 spans 16 amino acids. Germline values: CDR1 SEHNR, CDR2 FQNEAQ (reference sequence).

This clone showed up just once. The chain carries TRBV29-1 and TRBJ2-7, with 10 bases aligning to TRBD1. J lost 4 bases, V lost 6 bases, and 9 bases had no gene match. The CDR3 covers 14 residues. The V gene's germline CDR1 is SQVTM and CDR2 ANQGSEA. CDR3 sequence: CSVRLGQGVYEQYF. Written as DNA, the CDR3 is TGCAGCGTGCGGCTCGGACAGGGGGTATACGAGCAGTACTTC.